This T cell receptor (beta chain) was sequenced during a study of cytomegalovirus exposure and HLA in healthy donors. On this clone itself: Its target is unknown.

Overall study findings and caveats: The study labeled 150 or so TCR beta chains cytomegalovirus-associated. In vitro confirmation showed three CMV-associated chains to be CMV antigen specific.

CDR3 length: 15 amino acids. Germline CDR1 WSHSY, CDR2 SAAADI. V was clipped by 0 bases and J by 4 bases, with 11 bases between them. Separate from the approximately 700-subject first cohort was the approximately 110-subject validation cohort, to which the donors belonged. Libraries were prepared by immunoSEQ multiplex PCR; TCRdb keeps only in-frame clonotypes and omits some of them. The sample lists about 120,000 clones, more than 85% seen once, with about 4.2% in the top ten. The chain carries TRBV10-2 and TRBJ2-3; perhaps TRBD2 as D (5 bases). The sequence came from a man between 18 and 35 years old in good health and CMV-seropositive. Sequencing was done on a sample of PBMCs. The DNA for the CDR3 is TGCGCCAGCAGTGAGTCGCTAGCCGACTCAGATACGCAGTATTTT. This translates into CASSESLADSDTQYF.